This T cell receptor beta chain derives from a study of T cells in Graves' hyperthyroidism and ophthalmopathy. Amplified TCR beta CDR3 regions came from RNA transcripts. The HTBI primer set was used in a first-round RT-PCR of the TCR CDR3. TCRdb reprocessed the multiplex PCR reads via MiXCR and lists one record per CDR3 protein. The data show roughly 170,000 distinct CDR3 sequences, approximately 15% seen once. Study results and limitations: Expanded thyroid clonotypes (above 0.001) were mostly also found in blood. Ophthalmopathy got predicted by the model a median 6.5 months before its onset.

This clonotype has ten or more counts. Its antigen remains unknown. Out of less than 12 ml of fresh peripheral blood came the PBMCs. Germline V gene data show CDR1 as SGHAT and CDR2 as FQNNGV. With 3 bases removed from V and 4 bases from J, the gap between germline ends came to 12 bases. This CDR3 region has 14 residues. The chain combines TRBV11-2 with TRBJ2-5; the D gene is possibly TRBD1 (6 bases). Sequences were obtained from blood. The TCR was taken from a woman aged 45-59 years with Graves' hyperthyroidism. In DNA form, the CDR3 reads TGTGCCAGCAGCTTTGACAGGTCTCGAGAGACCCAGTACTTC. It yields the protein CASSFDRSRETQYF.